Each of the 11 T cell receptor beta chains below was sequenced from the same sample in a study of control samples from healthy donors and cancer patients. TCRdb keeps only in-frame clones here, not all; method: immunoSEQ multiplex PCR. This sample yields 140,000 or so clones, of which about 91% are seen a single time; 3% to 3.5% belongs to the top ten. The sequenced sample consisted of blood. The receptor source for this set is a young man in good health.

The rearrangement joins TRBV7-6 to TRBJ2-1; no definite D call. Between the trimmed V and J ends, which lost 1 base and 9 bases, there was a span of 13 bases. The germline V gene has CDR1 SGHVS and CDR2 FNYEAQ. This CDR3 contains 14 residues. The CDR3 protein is CASSLVVEAGEQFF. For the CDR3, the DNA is TGTGCCAGCAGCTTAGTGGTAGAAGCCGGTGAGCAGTTCTTC.

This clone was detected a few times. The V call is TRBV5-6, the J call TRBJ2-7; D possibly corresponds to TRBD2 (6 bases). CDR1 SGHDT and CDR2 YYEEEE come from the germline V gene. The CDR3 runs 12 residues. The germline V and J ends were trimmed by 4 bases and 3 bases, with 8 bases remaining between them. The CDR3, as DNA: TGTGCCAGCAGCCTGGACTACTACGAGCAGTACTTC. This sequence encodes CASSLDYYEQYF.

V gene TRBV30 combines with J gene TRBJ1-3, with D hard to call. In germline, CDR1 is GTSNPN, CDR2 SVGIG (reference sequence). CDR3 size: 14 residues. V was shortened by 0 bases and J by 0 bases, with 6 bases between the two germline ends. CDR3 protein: CAWSVGSSGNTIYF. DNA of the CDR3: TGTGCCTGGAGTGTAGGATCCTCTGGAAACACCATATATTTT.

CDR3 DNA sequence: TGTGCCACCAGCTCGCGACTAGCGGGGGGTTACGGGGAGCTGTTTTTT. Amino acids: CATSSRLAGGYGELFF. This chain joins TRBV15 and TRBJ2-2; 13 positions agree with TRBD2. This CDR3 is 16 amino acids long. Germline CDR1 reads LNHNV; CDR2 reads YYDKDF (reference sequence). The V and J ends lost 5 bases and 7 bases, in that order; junction bases with no gene match: 7.

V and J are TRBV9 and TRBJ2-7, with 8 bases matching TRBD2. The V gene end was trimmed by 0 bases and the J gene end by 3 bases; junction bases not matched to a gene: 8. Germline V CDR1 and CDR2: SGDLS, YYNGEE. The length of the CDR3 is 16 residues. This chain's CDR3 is CASSVELVGLVYEQYF. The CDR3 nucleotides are TGTGCCAGCAGCGTAGAGTTAGTGGGACTAGTCTACGAGCAGTACTTC.

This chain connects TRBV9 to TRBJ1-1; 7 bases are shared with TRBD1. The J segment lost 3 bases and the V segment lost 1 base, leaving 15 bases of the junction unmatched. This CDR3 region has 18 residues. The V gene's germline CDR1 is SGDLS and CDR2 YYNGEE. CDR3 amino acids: CASSVHDIKTGSDTEAFF. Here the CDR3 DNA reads TGTGCCAGCAGCGTACATGATATTAAGACAGGGTCGGACACTGAAGCTTTCTTT.

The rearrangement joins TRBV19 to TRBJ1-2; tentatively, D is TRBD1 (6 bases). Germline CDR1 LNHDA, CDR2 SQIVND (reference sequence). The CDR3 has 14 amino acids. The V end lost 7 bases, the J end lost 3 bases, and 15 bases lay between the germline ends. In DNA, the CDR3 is TGTGCCAGTACTCTACAGGGCCTCTACTATGGCTACACCTTC. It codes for CASTLQGLYYGYTF.

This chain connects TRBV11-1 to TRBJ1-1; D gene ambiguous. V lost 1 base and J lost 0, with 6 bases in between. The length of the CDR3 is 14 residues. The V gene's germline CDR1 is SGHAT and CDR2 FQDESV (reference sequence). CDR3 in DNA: TGTGCCAGCAGCTTAGGGGGTTTGAACACTGAAGCTTTCTTT. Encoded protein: CASSLGGLNTEAFF.

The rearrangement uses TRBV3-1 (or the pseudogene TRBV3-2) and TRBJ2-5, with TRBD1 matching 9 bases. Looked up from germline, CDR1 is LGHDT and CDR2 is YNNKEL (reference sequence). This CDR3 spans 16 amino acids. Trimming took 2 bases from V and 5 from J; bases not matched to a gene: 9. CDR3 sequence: CASSQLRTGVVETQYF. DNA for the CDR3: TGTGCCAGCAGCCAACTCCGGACAGGGGTAGTGGAGACCCAGTACTTC.

DNA for the CDR3: TGTGCCACCAGTGACGGAACAGGTAGGGACAGGGAAATCGGTGAGCAGTTCTTC. Protein: CATSDGTGRDREIGEQFF. The chain couples TRBV24-1 to TRBJ2-1; 9 nucleotides match TRBD1. The CDR3 is 18 amino acids. The germline CDR1 and CDR2 sequences are KGHDR and SFDVKD. With V trimmed by 4 bases and J by 9 bases, 18 bases remained unmatched.

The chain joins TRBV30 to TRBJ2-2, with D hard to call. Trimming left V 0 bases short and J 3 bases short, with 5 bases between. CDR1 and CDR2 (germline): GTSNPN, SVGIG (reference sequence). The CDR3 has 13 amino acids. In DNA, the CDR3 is TGTGCCTGGAGTGTGTGGGACACCGGGGAGCTGTTTTTT. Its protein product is CAWSVWDTGELFF.